This T cell receptor beta chain was identified in a study of blood T cell repertoires in COVID-19. Turning to the study itself: Sites in the United States, Italy and Spain provided acute and convalescent COVID-19 samples.

The method was immunoSEQ multiplex PCR; TCRdb's version includes in-frame clones alone and lacks a portion of them. The sample contains about 170,000 clones, approximately 84% of which appear only once. The clonotype comes from a man aged 40-50 years who had recovered from COVID-19. The sample consisted of peripheral blood.

The CDR3 coding sequence is TGTGCCAGCAGTGAAGTTCGGGGGTCCCAAGAGACCCAGTACTTC. This gives the protein CASSEVRGSQETQYF. The chain joins TRBV6-1 to TRBJ2-5; maybe TRBD2 (6 bases). V gave up 1 base and J gave up 1 base, with 10 bases separating them. The CDR3 length is 15 residues. Germline loops: CDR1 MNHNS, CDR2 SASEGT.